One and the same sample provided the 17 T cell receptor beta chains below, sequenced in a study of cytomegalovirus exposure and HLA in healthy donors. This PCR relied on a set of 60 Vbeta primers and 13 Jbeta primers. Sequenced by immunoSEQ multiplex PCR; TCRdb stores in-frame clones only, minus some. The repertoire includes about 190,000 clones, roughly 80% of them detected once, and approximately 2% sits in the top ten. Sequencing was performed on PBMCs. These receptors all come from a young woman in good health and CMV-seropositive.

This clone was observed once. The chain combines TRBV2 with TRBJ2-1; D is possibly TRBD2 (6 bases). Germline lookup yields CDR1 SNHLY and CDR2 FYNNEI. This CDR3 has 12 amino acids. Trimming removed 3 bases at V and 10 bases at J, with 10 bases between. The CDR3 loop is CASSDWGEEQFF. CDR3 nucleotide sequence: TGTGCCAGCAGTGATTGGGGGGAAGAGCAGTTCTTC.

The DNA for the CDR3 is TGTGCCTGGACGACCGGGACTAGCGGGTTCAATGAGCAGTTCTTC. Its translation: CAWTTGTSGFNEQFF. The chain joins TRBV30 to TRBJ2-1, with TRBD2 matching over 12 bases. J was trimmed by 6 bases and V by 4 bases; bases with no gene match: 7. The CDR3 runs to 15 residues. Germline-derived CDR1 and CDR2 are GTSNPN and SVGIG (reference sequence).

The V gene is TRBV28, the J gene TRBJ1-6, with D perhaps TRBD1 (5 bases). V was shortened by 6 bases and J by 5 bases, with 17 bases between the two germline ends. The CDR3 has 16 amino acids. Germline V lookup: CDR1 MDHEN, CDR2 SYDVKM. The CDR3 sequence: CASSIRAIRDNSPLHF. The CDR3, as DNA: TGTGCCAGCAGCATCAGGGCAATTAGGGATAATTCACCCCTCCACTTT.

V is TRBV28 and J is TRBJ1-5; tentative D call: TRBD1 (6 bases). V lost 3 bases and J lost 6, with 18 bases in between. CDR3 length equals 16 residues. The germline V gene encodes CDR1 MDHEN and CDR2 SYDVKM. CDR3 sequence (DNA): TGTGCCAGCAGTTTGGCCCCAGGGGCCTTGGGTCAGCCCCAGCATTTT. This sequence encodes CASSLAPGALGQPQHF.

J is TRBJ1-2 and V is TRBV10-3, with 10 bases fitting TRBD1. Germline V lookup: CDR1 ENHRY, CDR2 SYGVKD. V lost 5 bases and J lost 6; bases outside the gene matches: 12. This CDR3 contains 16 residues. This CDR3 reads CAISTQGQGKSHGYTF. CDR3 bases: TGTGCCATCAGTACCCAGGGACAGGGGAAGTCTCATGGCTACACCTTC.

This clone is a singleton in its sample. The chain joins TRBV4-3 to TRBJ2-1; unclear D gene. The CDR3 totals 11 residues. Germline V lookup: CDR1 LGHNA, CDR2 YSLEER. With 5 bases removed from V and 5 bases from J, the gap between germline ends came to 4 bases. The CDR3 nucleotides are TGCGCCAGCAGCGAGAACAATGAGCAGTTCTTC. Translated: CASSENNEQFF.

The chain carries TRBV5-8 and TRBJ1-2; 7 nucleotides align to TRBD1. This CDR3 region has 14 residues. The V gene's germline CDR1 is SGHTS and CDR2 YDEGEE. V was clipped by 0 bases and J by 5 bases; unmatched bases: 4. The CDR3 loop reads CASSLAGRGYGYTF. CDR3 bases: TGTGCCAGCAGCTTGGCGGGCAGGGGGTATGGCTACACCTTC.

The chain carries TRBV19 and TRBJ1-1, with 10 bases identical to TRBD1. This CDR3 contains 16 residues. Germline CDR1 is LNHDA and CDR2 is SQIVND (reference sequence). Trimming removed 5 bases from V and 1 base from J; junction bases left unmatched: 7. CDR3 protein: CASSLRQGARNTEAFF. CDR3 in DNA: TGTGCCAGTAGTTTGAGACAGGGGGCGAGGAACACTGAAGCTTTCTTT.

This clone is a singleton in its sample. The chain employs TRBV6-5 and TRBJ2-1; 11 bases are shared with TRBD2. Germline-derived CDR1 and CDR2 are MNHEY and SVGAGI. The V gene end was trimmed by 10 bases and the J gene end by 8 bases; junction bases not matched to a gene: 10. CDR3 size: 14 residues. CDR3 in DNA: TGTGCCATCCTTGATAGCGGGGGGGCCCATGAGCAGTTCTTC. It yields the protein CAILDSGGAHEQFF.

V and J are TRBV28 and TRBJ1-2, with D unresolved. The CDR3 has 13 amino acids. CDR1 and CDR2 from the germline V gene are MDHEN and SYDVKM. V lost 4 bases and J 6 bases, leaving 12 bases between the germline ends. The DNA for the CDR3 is TGTGCCAGCAGTTCCAGTGCTCTCAATGGCTACACCTTC. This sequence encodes CASSSSALNGYTF.

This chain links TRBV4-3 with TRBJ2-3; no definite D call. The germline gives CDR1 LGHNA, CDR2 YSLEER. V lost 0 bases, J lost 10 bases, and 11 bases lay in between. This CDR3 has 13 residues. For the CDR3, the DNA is TGCGCCAGCAGCCAAGATCAAGTTCAGGCGCAGTATTTT. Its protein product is CASSQDQVQAQYF.

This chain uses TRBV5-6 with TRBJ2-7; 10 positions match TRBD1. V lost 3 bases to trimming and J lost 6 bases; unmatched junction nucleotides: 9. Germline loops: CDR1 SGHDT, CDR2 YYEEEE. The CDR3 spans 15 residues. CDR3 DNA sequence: TGTGCCAGCAGCTCACCGGGACAGGGGCGTCGCGAGCAGTACTTC. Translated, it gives CASSSPGQGRREQYF.

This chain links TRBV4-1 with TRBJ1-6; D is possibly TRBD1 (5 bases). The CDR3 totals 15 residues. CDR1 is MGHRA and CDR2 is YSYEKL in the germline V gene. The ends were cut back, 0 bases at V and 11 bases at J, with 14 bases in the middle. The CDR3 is CASSQETGAIPPLHF. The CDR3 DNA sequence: TGCGCCAGCAGCCAAGAAACAGGAGCCATTCCACCCCTCCACTTT.

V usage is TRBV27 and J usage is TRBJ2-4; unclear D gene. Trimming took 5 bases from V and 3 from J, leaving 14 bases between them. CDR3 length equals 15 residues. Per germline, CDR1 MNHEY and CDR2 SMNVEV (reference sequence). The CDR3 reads CASSLEASGKNIQYF. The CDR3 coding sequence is TGTGCCAGCAGTCTCGAAGCGAGTGGCAAAAACATTCAGTACTTC.

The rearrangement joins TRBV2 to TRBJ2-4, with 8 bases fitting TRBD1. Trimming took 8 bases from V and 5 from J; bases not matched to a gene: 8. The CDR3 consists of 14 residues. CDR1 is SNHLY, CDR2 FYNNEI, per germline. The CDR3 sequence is CASGDGQGQNIQYF. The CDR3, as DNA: TGTGCCAGCGGGGATGGACAGGGCCAAAACATTCAGTACTTC.

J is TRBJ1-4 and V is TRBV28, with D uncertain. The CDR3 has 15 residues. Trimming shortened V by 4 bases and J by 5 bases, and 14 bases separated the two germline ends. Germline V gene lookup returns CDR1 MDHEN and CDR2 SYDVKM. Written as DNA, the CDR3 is TGTGCCAGCAGTTCCCCCCTGGTCCAGAATGAAAAACTGTTTTTT. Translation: CASSSPLVQNEKLFF.

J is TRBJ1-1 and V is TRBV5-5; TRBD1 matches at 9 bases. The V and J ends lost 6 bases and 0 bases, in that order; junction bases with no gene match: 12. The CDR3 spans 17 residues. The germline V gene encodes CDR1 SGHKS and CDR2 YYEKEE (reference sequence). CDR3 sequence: CASTLLLTGGVNTEAFF. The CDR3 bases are TGTGCCAGCACCCTCCTCCTTACAGGGGGCGTGAACACTGAAGCTTTCTTT.